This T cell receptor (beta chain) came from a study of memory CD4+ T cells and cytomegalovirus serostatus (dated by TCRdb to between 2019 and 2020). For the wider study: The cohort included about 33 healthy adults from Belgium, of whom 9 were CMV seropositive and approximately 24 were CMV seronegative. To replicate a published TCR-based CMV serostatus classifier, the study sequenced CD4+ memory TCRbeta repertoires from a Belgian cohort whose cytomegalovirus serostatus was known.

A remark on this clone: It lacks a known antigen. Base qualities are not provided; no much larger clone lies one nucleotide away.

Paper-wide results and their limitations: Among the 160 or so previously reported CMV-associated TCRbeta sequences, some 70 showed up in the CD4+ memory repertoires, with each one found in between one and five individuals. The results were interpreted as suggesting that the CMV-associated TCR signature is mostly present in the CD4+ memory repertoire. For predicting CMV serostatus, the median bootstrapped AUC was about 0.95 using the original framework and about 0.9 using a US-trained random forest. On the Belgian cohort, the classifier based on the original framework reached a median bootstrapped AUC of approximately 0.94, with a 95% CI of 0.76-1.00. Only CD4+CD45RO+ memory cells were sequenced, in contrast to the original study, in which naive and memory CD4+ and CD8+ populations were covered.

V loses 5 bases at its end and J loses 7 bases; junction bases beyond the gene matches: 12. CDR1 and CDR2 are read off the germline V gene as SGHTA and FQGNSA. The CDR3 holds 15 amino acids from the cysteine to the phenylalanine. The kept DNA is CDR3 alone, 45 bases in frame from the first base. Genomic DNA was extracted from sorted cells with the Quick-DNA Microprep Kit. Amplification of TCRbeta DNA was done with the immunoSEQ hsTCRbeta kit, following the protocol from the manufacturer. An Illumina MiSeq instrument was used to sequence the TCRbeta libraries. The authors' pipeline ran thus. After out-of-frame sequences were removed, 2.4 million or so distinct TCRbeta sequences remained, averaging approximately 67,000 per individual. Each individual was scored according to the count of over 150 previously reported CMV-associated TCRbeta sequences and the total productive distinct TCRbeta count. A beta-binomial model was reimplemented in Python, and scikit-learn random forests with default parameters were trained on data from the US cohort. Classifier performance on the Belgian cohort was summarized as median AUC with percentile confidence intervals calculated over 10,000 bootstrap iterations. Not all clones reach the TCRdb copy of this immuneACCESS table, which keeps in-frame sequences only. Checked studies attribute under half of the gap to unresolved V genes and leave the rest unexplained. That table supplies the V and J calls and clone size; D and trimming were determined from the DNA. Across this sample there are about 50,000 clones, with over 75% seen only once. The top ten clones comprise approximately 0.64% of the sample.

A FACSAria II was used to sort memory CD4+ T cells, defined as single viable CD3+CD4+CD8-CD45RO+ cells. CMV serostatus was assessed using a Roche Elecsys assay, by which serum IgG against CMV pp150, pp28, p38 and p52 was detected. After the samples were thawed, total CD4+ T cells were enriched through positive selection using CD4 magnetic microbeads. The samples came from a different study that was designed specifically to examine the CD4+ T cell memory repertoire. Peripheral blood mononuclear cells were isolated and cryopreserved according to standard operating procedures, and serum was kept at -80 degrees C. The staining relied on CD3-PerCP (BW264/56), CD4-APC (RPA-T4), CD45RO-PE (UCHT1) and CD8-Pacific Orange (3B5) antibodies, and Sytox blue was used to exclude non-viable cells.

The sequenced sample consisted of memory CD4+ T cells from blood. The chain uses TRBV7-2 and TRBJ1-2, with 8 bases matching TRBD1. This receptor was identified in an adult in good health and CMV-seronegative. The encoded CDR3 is CASSPDGQGLGGYTF. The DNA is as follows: TGTGCCAGCAGCCCGGACGGACAGGGTCTGGGTGGCTACACCTTC.